Following are 22 T cell receptor beta chains from one sample sequenced in a study of blood T cell repertoires in COVID-19. Clones were read by immunoSEQ multiplex PCR, and TCRdb kept only the in-frame ones, dropping some. The data show roughly 320,000 clones, 70% to 90% seen once. Sample: PBMCs or T cells enriched from blood (not recorded which). The receptors here all came from a man aged 25 to 40 who had recovered from COVID-19.

V usage is TRBV5-1 and J usage is TRBJ2-7; weak D call: TRBD2 (6 bases). CDR1 is SGHRS, CDR2 YFSETQ, per germline. CDR3 length equals 18 residues. V was pared by 0 bases and J by 6 bases, with 25 bases between. The CDR3: CASSLAAGLDPRALEQYF. The CDR3 DNA reads as TGCGCCAGCAGCTTGGCCGCGGGGCTAGATCCGCGGGCCCTCGAGCAGTACTTC.

In its sample, this clone was seen many times. The V gene is TRBV11-3, the J gene TRBJ2-7; no clear D. This CDR3 is built from 11 residues. The germline gives CDR1 SGHNT, CDR2 YENEEA. V was cut by 1 base and J by 6 bases, with 4 bases left in between. CDR3: CASSLGSEQYF. The CDR3 coding sequence is TGTGCCAGCAGCTTAGGTAGCGAGCAGTACTTC.

As for this clone: At one of its ends the junction is not consistent with the germline gene, which may arise from a read error. The V call is TRBV7-9, the J call TRBJ2-7; 10 bases agree with TRBD2. CDR1 and CDR2 (germline): SEHNR, FQNEAQ (reference sequence). This CDR3 spans 12 amino acids. CDR3 in amino acids: CASSLEAGGFDF. In nucleotides, the CDR3 is TGTGCCAGCAGCTTAGAAGCGGGAGGGTTTGACTTC.

This rearrangement joins TRBV7-6 to TRBJ1-1; TRBD1 is a possible D gene (6 bases). The CDR3 loop spans 16 amino acids. V was cut by 1 base and J by 4 bases, with 16 bases left in between. From germline, CDR1 is SGHVS and CDR2 FNYEAQ. CDR3 DNA sequence: TGTGCCAGCAGCTTAGACGGTCGGGGGGCGAGCACTGAAGCTTTCTTT. Its protein product is CASSLDGRGASTEAFF. The full variable domain, completed using reference TRBV7-6 and TRBJ1-1, is GAGVSQSPRYKVTKRGQDVALRCDPISGHVSLYWYRQALGQGPEFLTYFNYEAQQDKSGLPNDRFSAERPEGSISTLTIQRTEQRDSAMYRCASSLDGRGASTEAFFGQGTRLTVV.

J is TRBJ1-5 and V is TRBV19, with 12 bases lining up with TRBD1. In germline, CDR1 is LNHDA, CDR2 SQIVND (reference sequence). J gave up 1 base and V 5 bases, and 6 bases lay outside the gene matches. This CDR3 spans 17 amino acids. CDR3 residues: CASSRQGQGASNQPQHF. The CDR3 DNA sequence: TGTGCCAGTAGTCGCCAGGGACAGGGGGCCAGCAATCAGCCCCAGCATTTT.

The chain has TRBV2 and TRBJ1-2, with D possibly TRBD1 on 5 matching bases. This CDR3 region has 14 residues. The V and J ends lost 7 bases and 3 bases respectively, with 15 bases between them. CDR1 SNHLY and CDR2 FYNNEI come from the germline V gene. In DNA, the CDR3 is TGTGCCAGCAAACCGGGGGGTAGCGACTATGGCTACACCTTC. Translating it yields CASKPGGSDYGYTF.

V usage is TRBV19 and J usage is TRBJ1-2; no clear D. This CDR3 has 12 residues. V was shortened by 7 bases and J by 7 bases, with 13 bases between the two germline ends. Germline lookup yields CDR1 LNHDA and CDR2 SQIVND (reference sequence). The CDR3 bases are TGTGCCAGTATGGATCGGGGAACTGGCTACACCTTC. The encoded protein is CASMDRGTGYTF. Using reference TRBV19 and TRBJ1-2 for the parts outside the CDR3, the full variable domain is DGGITQSPKYLFRKEGQNVTLSCEQNLNHDAMYWYRQDPGQGLRLIYYSQIVNDFQKGDIAEGYSVSREKKESFPLTVTSAQKNPTAFYLCASMDRGTGYTFGSGTRLTVV.

The chain uses TRBV19 and TRBJ1-4; D remains ambiguous. Germline V gene data show CDR1 as LNHDA and CDR2 as SQIVND (reference sequence). CDR3 size: 15 residues. V lost 6 bases and J 0 bases, leaving 11 bases between the germline ends. In DNA form, the CDR3 reads TGTGCCAGTAGCCAATCCATTGCAACTAATGAAAAACTGTTTTTT. It is translated as CASSQSIATNEKLFF.

The genes are TRBV4-1 and TRBJ2-7; 9 nucleotides align to TRBD2. CDR1 and CDR2 from the germline V gene are MGHRA and YSYEKL. Trimming cost V 0 bases and J 2 bases; bases outside gene matches: 5. There are 16 residues in the CDR3. The CDR3 reads CASSQEFSGGAYEQYF. DNA of the CDR3: TGCGCCAGCAGCCAAGAATTTAGCGGGGGTGCCTACGAGCAGTACTTC.

The chain joins TRBV19 to TRBJ1-3; TRBD1 might be the D (5 bases). The CDR3 runs to 16 residues. In germline, CDR1 is LNHDA, CDR2 SQIVND (reference sequence). Trimming shortened V by 1 base and J by 0 bases, and 10 bases separated the two germline ends. The CDR3 bases are TGTGCCAGTAGTATAGGCGGGACCCTCTCTGGAAACACCATATATTTT. Its translation: CASSIGGTLSGNTIYF.

The chain joins TRBV5-1 to TRBJ2-1; 13 nucleotides line up with TRBD2. The germline CDR1 and CDR2 sequences are SGHRS and YFSETQ. With V trimmed by 4 bases and J by 9 bases, 10 bases remained unmatched. The CDR3 extends over 16 amino acids. CDR3 DNA sequence: TGCGCCAGCAGCCCCCTACTAGCGGGAGGGCTCGGTGAGCAGTTCTTC. Its protein is CASSPLLAGGLGEQFF.

The CDR3: CASSAGTGAYGTDTQYF. DNA for the CDR3: TGCGCCAGCAGCGCCGGGACAGGGGCTTATGGCACAGATACGCAGTATTTT. The V and J genes are TRBV5-1 and TRBJ2-3; 10 nucleotides match TRBD1. V dropped 4 bases and J dropped 1; count of bases not matched to a gene: 9. This CDR3 has 17 residues. Per germline, CDR1 SGHRS and CDR2 YFSETQ.

The chain recombines TRBV30 with TRBJ1-1, with D maybe TRBD1 (5 bases). Germline CDR1 and CDR2: GTSNPN and SVGIG (reference sequence). The CDR3 loop spans 9 amino acids. The CDR3 DNA reads as TGTGCTGGGGGGGTTGAAGCTTTCTTT. Amino acids: CAGGVEAFF.

The J gene is TRBJ2-3, the V gene TRBV5-1; possibly TRBD1 for D (5 bases). V dropped 1 base and J dropped 0 bases, with 12 bases sitting between them. Germline CDR1 reads SGHRS; CDR2 reads YFSETQ. The CDR3 has 16 residues. For the CDR3, the DNA is TGCGCCAGCAGCTTGACCCCCCAGGGTAGCACAGATACGCAGTATTTT. Protein product: CASSLTPQGSTDTQYF.

The chain is built from TRBV5-1 and TRBJ1-1; the D is unclear. Germline CDR1 and CDR2: SGHRS and YFSETQ. With 4 bases removed from V and 4 bases from J, the gap between germline ends came to 17 bases. This CDR3 has 15 residues. CDR3 loop: CASSLSQAGSTEAFF. The CDR3 DNA follows: TGCGCCAGCAGCCTATCCCAGGCCGGGAGCACTGAAGCTTTCTTT.

As concerns this clone: Within the sample, other DNA sequences also encode this same CDR3. In DNA, the CDR3 is TGCGCCAGCAGCCTAACGACAGGGTCTGGGGCCAACGTCCTGACTTTC. Protein sequence: CASSLTTGSGANVLTF. The gene calls are TRBV5-1 and TRBJ2-6, with 7 bases fitting TRBD1. With V trimmed by 4 bases and J by 1 base, 5 bases remained unmatched. The CDR3 has 16 amino acids. Germline lookup yields CDR1 SGHRS and CDR2 YFSETQ.

This chain connects TRBV5-6 to TRBJ1-2; D possibly corresponds to TRBD1 (5 bases). V gave up 0 bases and J gave up 4 bases, with 10 bases separating them. Germline V gene sequence: CDR1 SGHDT, CDR2 YYEEEE. The CDR3 has 14 residues. Written as DNA, the CDR3 is TGTGCCAGCAGCTTGGGGACACCAACCTATGGCTACACCTTC. Encoded protein: CASSLGTPTYGYTF.

Here the CDR3 DNA reads TGCGCCAGCAGCTTGGCGGGACTAGCGGGGCTAAGCTCCTACAATGAGCAGTTCTTC. Protein product: CASSLAGLAGLSSYNEQFF. This chain connects TRBV5-1 to TRBJ2-1; 13 nucleotides match TRBD2. This CDR3 has 19 residues. CDR1 is SGHRS and CDR2 is YFSETQ in the germline V gene. V lost 0 bases and J lost 0; bases outside the gene matches: 6.

J is TRBJ1-2 and V is TRBV6-5; TRBD1 might be the D (6 bases). CDR1 is MNHEY and CDR2 is SVGAGI in the germline V gene. This CDR3 is 14 amino acids long. V was cut by 6 bases and J by 4 bases, with 15 bases left in between. The CDR3 coding sequence is TGTGCCAGCAGCCAGGACAGAAGCGGCTATGGCTACACCTTC. Protein sequence: CASSQDRSGYGYTF.

The rearrangement links TRBV7-8 to TRBJ1-5; possible D gene TRBD1, 5 bases. CDR1 is SGHVS, CDR2 FQNEAQ, per germline. V was shortened by 5 bases and J by 6 bases, with 11 bases between the two germline ends. The CDR3 loop spans 13 amino acids. The CDR3 DNA reads TGTGCCAGCAGCCGGGGGGGGGTTCAGCCCCAGCATTTT. Translated: CASSRGGVQPQHF.

The chain combines TRBV20-1 with TRBJ1-2, with D possibly TRBD1 on 5 matching bases. Germline V lookup: CDR1 DFQATT, CDR2 SNEGSKA (reference sequence). V was clipped by 3 bases and J by 5 bases, with 13 bases between them. CDR3 size: 13 residues. This CDR3 is CSASRRGGYGYTF. As DNA, the CDR3 is TGCAGTGCTAGTAGGAGGGGTGGTTATGGCTACACCTTC.

CDR3 sequence (DNA): TGTGCCAGCAGTCTGGACAGACTGAACACTGAAGCTTTCTTT. Its translation is CASSLDRLNTEAFF. The chain carries TRBV28 and TRBJ1-1; D might be TRBD1 (6 bases). Trimming pared 5 bases from V and 0 bases from J, leaving 10 bases between. CDR1 MDHEN and CDR2 SYDVKM come from the germline V gene. This CDR3 is built from 14 residues. Full variable domain (rest looked up from reference TRBV28 and TRBJ1-1): DVKVTQSSRYLVKRTGEKVFLECVQDMDHENMFWYRQDPGLGLRLIYFSYDVKMKEKGDIPEGYSVSREKKERFSLILESASTNQTSMYLCASSLDRLNTEAFFGQGTRLTVV.